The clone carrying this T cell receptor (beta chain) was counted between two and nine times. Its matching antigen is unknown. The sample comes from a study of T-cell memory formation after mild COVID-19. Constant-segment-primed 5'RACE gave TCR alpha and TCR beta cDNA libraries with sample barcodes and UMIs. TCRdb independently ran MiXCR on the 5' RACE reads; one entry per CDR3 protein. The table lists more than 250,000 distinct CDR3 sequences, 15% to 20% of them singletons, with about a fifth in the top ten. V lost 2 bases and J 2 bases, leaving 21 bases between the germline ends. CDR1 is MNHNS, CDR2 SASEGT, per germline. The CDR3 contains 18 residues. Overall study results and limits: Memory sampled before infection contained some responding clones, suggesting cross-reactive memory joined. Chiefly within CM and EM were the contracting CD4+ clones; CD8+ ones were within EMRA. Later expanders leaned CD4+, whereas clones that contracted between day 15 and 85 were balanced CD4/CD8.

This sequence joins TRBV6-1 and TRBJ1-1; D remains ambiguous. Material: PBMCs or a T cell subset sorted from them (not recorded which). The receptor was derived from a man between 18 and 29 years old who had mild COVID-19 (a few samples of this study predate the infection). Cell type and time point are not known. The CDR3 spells CASSEFLHQSRVNTEAFF. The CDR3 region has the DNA TGTGCCAGCAGTGAATTCTTACACCAGTCCCGGGTTAACACTGAAGCTTTCTTT.